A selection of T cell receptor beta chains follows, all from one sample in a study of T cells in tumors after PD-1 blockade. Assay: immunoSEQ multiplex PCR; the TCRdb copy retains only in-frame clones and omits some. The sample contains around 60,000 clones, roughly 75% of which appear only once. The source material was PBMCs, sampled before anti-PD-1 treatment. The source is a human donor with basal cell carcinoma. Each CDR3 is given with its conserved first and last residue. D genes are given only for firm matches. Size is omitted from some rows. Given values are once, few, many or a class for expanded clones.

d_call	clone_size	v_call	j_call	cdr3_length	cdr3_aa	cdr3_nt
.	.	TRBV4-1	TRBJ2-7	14	CASSQSSSWGEQYF	TGCGCCAGCAGCCAGTCTTCAAGTTGGGGCGAGCAGTACTTC
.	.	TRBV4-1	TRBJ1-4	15	CASSQEGRFNEKLFF	TGCGCCAGCAGCCAAGAGGGGCGGTTTAATGAAAAACTGTTTTTT
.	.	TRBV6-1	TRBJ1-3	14	CASSEVRRGNTIYF	TGTGCCAGCAGTGAAGTCAGGAGAGGAAACACCATATATTTT
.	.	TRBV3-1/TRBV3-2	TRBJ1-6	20	CASSHRTGKTGRSYNSPLHF	TGTGCCAGCAGCCATCGCACAGGGAAGACCGGTCGCTCCTATAATTCACCCCTCCACTTT
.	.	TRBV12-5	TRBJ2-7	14	CASMPGRTAYEQYF	TGTGCTAGCATGCCGGGACGGACCGCCTACGAGCAGTACTTC
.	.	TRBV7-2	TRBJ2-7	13	CASSLLAQGEQYF	TGTGCCAGCAGCTTACTCGCTCAGGGAGAGCAGTACTTC
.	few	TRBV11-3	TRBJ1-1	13	CASSFTGNTEAFF	TGTGCCAGCAGCTTTACGGGAAACACTGAAGCTTTCTTT
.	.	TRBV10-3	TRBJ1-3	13	CAIKLSSGNTIYF	TGTGCCATCAAGCTGAGCTCTGGAAACACCATATATTTT
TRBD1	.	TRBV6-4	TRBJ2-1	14	CASSDTETTGGMIF	TGTGCCAGCAGTGACACGGAGACGACAGGGGGCATGATCTTC
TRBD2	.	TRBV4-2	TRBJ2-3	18	CASSQESSGGGSSDTQYF	TGTGCCAGCAGCCAAGAATCCAGCGGGGGGGGAAGCAGCGATACGCAGTATTTT
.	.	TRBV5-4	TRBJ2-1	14	CASSPRDGNNEQFF	TGTGCCAGCAGCCCAAGGGACGGGAACAATGAGCAGTTCTTC
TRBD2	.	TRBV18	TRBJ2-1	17	CASSTGLAGSSYNEQFF	TGTGCCAGCTCAACAGGACTAGCGGGGAGCTCCTACAATGAGCAGTTCTTC
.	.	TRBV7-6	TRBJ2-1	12	CASSPRSVEQFF	TGTGCCAGCAGCCCTCGGTCGGTTGAGCAGTTCTTC
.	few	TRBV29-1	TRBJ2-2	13	CSVIVGGTGELFF	TGCAGCGTGATTGTCGGGGGAACCGGGGAGCTGTTTTTT
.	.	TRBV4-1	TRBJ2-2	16	CASSQPTRGRGGELFF	TGCGCCAGCAGCCAACCAACTAGGGGCCGAGGCGGGGAGCTGTTTTTT
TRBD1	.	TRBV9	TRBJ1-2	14	CASSLGQGDYGYTF	TGTGCCAGCAGCCTGGGACAGGGGGACTATGGCTACACCTTC
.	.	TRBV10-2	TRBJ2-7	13	CASSVQTGHEQYF	TGCGCCAGCAGTGTTCAAACAGGACACGAGCAGTACTTC
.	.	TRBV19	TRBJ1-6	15	CASSTQGSYNSPLHF	TGTGCCAGTAGTACACAGGGATCCTATAATTCACCCCTCCACTTT
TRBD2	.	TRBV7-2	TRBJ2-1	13	CASVSGGGAEQFF	TGTGCCAGCGTAAGCGGGGGGGGAGCTGAGCAGTTCTTC
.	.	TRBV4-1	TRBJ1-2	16	CASSQDWSGANYGYTF	TGCGCCAGCAGCCAAGATTGGTCAGGAGCTAACTATGGCTACACCTTC
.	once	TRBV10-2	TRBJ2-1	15	CASSKEGPGGYEQFF	TGCGCCAGCAGCAAAGAGGGACCGGGGGGCTATGAGCAGTTCTTC
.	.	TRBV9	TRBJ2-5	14	CASSAGGQQETQYF	TGTGCCAGCAGCGCGGGTGGACAGCAAGAGACCCAGTACTTC
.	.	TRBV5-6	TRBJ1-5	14	CASSFRGQIQPQHF	TGTGCCAGCAGCTTCCGGGGCCAAATTCAGCCCCAGCATTTT
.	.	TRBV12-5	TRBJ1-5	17	CASGPPGGTGRNQPQHF	TGTGCTAGTGGTCCCCCGGGGGGAACTGGTCGGAATCAGCCCCAGCATTTT
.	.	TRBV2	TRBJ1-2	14	CASGTGFSQRGYTF	TGTGCCAGCGGAACAGGGTTTTCTCAACGTGGCTACACCTTC
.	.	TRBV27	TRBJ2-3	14	CASSETYRADTQYF	TGTGCCAGCAGTGAAACCTACAGGGCAGATACGCAGTATTTT
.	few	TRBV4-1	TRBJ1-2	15	CASSRTDGQDYGYTF	TGCGCCAGCAGCCGGACAGACGGGCAGGACTATGGCTACACCTTC
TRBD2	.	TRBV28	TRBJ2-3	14	CASSTEQGRGTQYF	TGTGCCAGCAGCACCGAACAAGGGAGGGGTACGCAGTATTTT
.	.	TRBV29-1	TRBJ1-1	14	CSVREGALNTEAFF	TGCAGCGTACGGGAAGGGGCGTTAAACACTGAAGCTTTCTTT
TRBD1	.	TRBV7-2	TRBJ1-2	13	CASSVDRVGGYTF	TGTGCCAGCAGCGTCGACAGGGTTGGCGGCTACACCTTC
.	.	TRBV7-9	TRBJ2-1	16	CASSLFGGGDKNEQFF	TGTGCCAGCAGCTTGTTTGGCGGGGGCGATAAAAATGAGCAGTTCTTC
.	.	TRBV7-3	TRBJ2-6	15	CASRRDSSGANVLTF	TGTGCCAGCAGGCGTGACAGCTCTGGGGCCAACGTCCTGACTTTC
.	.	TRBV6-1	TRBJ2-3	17	CASSDESWSKITDTQYF	TGTGCCAGCAGTGACGAATCTTGGTCCAAAATCACAGATACGCAGTATTTT
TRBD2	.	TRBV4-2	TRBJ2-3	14	CASSRGGGTDTQYF	TGTGCCAGCAGCCGCGGGGGGGGGACAGATACGCAGTATTTT
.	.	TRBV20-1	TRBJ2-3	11	CSATGLDTQYF	TGCAGTGCTACCGGACTGGATACGCAGTATTTT
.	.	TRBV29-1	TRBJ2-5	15	CSVASEPGRQETQYF	TGCAGCGTCGCGAGTGAGCCGGGTAGGCAAGAGACCCAGTACTTC
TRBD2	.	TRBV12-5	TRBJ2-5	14	CASGLAGGQETQYF	TGTGCTAGTGGACTAGCGGGGGGGCAAGAGACCCAGTACTTC
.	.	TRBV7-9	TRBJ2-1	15	CASSMAGTSYNEQFF	TGTGCCAGCTCTATGGCGGGGACCTCCTACAATGAGCAGTTCTTC
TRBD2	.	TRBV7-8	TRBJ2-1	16	CASSLVLAGGYNEQFF	TGTGCCAGCAGCTTAGTACTAGCGGGGGGGTACAATGAGCAGTTCTTC
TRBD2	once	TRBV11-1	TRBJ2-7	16	CASSPSGLAGTYEQYF	TGTGCCAGCAGCCCCTCTGGACTAGCGGGGACCTACGAGCAGTACTTC
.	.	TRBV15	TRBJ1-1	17	CATSRDQFGSVSTEAFF	TGTGCCACCAGCAGAGACCAGTTCGGGAGTGTGAGCACTGAAGCTTTCTTT
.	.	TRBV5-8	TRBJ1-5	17	CASSSEKGGYSNQPQHF	TGTGCCAGCAGCTCGGAGAAGGGGGGATATAGCAATCAGCCCCAGCATTTT
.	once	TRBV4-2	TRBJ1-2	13	CASSHLGGGGYTF	TGTGCCAGCAGCCACCTAGGAGGGGGTGGCTACACCTTC
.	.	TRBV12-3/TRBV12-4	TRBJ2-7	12	CASSLGPHEQYF	TGTGCCAGCAGTTTGGGCCCCCACGAGCAGTACTTC
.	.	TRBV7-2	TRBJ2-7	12	CASSWNPYEQYF	TGTGCCAGCAGCTGGAATCCCTACGAGCAGTACTTC
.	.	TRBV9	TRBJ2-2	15	CASGSPSLNTGELFF	TGTGCCAGCGGTAGTCCCTCCTTGAACACCGGGGAGCTGTTTTTT
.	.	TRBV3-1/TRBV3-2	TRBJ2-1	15	CASSLIAPGDNEQFF	TGTGCCAGCAGCTTGATCGCACCCGGCGACAATGAGCAGTTCTTC
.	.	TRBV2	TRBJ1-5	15	CASRRGLQDNQPQHF	TGTGCCAGCAGAAGGGGGTTACAGGACAATCAGCCCCAGCATTTT
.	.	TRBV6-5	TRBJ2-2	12	CASGRNTGELFF	TGTGCCAGCGGCCGAAACACCGGGGAGCTGTTTTTT
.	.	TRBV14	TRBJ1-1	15	CASSQDATVNTEAFF	TGTGCCAGCAGCCAAGACGCTACAGTGAACACTGAAGCTTTCTTT
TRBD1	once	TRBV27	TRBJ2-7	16	CASSFTAPTGGDEQYF	TGTGCCAGCAGTTTTACGGCGCCGACAGGGGGCGACGAGCAGTACTTC
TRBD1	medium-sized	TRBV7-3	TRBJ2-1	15	CASSLDRVPYNEQFF	TGTGCCAGCAGCTTGGACAGGGTCCCCTACAATGAGCAGTTCTTC
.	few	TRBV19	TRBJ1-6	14	CASSIAGAGSPLHF	TGTGCCAGTAGTATTGCAGGGGCAGGGTCACCCCTCCACTTT
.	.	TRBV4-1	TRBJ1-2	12	CASSQERDGYTF	TGCGCCAGCAGCCAAGAGCGGGATGGCTACACCTTC
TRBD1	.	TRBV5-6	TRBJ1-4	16	CASSSGTGWGNEKLFF	TGTGCCAGCAGCTCCGGGACAGGGTGGGGGAATGAAAAACTGTTTTTT